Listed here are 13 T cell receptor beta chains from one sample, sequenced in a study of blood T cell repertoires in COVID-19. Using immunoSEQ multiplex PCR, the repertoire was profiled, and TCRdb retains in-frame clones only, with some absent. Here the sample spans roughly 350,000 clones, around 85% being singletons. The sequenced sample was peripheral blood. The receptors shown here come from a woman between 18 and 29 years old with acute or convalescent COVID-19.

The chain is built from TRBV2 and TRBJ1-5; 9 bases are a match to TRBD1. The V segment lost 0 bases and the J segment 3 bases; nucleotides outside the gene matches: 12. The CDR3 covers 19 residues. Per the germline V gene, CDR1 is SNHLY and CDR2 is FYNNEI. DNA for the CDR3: TGTGCCAGCAGTGAAGCGCTTTCCGGGACAGGGAGGGTCAATCAGCCCCAGCATTTT. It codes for CASSEALSGTGRVNQPQHF.

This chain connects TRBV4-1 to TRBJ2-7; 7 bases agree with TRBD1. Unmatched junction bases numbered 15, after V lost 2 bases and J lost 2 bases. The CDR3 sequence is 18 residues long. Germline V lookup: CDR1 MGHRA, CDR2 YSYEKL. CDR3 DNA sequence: TGCGCCAGCAGCCAACTTAATACGTTTGGGACAGCAACCTACGAGCAGTACTTC. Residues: CASSQLNTFGTATYEQYF.

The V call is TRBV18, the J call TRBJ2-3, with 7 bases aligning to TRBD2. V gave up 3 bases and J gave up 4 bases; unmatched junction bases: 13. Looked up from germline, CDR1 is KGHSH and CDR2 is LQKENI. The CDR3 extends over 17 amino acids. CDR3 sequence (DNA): TGTGCCAGCTCACCCGGCTCAGGACGGGGGGAGTCAGATACGCAGTATTTT. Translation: CASSPGSGRGESDTQYF.

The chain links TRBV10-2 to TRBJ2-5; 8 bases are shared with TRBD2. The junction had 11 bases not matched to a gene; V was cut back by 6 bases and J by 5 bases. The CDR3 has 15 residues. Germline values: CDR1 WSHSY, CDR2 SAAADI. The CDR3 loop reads CASSDSGGRGETQYF. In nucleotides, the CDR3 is TGCGCCAGCAGCGACAGCGGGGGCCGGGGGGAGACCCAGTACTTC.

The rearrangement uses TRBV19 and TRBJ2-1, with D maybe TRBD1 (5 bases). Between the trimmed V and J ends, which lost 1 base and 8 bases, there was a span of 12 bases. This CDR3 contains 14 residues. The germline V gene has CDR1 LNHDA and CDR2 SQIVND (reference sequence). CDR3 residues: CASSIGTGLDEQFF. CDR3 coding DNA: TGTGCCAGTAGTATAGGAACAGGTTTGGATGAGCAGTTCTTC. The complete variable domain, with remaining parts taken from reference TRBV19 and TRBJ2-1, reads DGGITQSPKYLFRKEGQNVTLSCEQNLNHDAMYWYRQDPGQGLRLIYYSQIVNDFQKGDIAEGYSVSREKKESFPLTVTSAQKNPTAFYLCASSIGTGLDEQFFGPGTRLTVL.

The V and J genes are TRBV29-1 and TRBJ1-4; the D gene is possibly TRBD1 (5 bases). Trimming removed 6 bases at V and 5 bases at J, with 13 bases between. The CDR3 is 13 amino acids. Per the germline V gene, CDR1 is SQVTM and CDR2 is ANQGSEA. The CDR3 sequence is CSVTGVLNEKLFF. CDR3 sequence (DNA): TGCAGCGTGACGGGGGTTCTGAATGAAAAACTGTTTTTT.

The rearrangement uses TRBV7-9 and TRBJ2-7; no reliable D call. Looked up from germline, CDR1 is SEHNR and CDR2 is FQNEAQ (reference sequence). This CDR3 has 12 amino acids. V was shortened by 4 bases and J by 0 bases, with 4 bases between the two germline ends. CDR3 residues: CASSWLSYEQYF. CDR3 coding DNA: TGTGCCAGCAGCTGGCTCTCCTACGAGCAGTACTTC. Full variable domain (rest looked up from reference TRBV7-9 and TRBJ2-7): DTGVSQNPRHKITKRGQNVTFRCDPISEHNRLYWYRQTLGQGPEFLTYFQNEAQLEKSRLLSDRFSAERPKGSFSTLEIQRTEQGDSAMYLCASSWLSYEQYFGPGTRLTVT.

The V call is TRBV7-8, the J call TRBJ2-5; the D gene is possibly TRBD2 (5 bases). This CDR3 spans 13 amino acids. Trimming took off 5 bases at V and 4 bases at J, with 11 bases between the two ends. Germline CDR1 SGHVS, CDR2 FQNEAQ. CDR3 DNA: TGTGCCAGCAGCCTCTCGGCGGGAGAGACCCAGTACTTC. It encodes CASSLSAGETQYF.

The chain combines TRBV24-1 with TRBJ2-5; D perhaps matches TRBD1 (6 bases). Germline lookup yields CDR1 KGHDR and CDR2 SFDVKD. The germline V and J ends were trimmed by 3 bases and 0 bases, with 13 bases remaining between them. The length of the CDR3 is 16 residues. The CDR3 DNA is TGTGCCACCAGTGATATAGGACAGATGAACCAAGAGACCCAGTACTTC. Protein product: CATSDIGQMNQETQYF.

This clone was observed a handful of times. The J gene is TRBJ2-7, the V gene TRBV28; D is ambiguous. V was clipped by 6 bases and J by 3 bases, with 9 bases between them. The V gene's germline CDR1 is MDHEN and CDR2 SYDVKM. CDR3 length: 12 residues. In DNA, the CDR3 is TGTGCCAGCAGCCAGACTGTCTACGAGCAGTACTTC. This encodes CASSQTVYEQYF.

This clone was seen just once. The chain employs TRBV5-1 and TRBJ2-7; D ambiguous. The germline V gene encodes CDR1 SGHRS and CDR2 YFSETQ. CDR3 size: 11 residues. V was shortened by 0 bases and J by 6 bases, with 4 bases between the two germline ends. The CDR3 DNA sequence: TGCGCCAGCAGCTTGGGGCCCGAGCAGTACTTC. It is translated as CASSLGPEQYF. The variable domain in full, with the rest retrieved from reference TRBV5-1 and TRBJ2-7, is KAGVTQTPRYLIKTRGQQVTLSCSPISGHRSVSWYQQTPGQGLQFLFEYFSETQRNKGNFPGRFSGRQFSNSRSEMNVSTLELGDSALYLCASSLGPEQYFGPGTRLTVT.

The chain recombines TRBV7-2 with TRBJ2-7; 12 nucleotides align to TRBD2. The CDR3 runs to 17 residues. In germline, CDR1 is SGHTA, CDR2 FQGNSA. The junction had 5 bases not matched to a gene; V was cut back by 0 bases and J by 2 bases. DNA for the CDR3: TGTGCCAGCAGCTTAGCGACTAGCGGGAGTATGGCCTACGAGCAGTACTTC. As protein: CASSLATSGSMAYEQYF.

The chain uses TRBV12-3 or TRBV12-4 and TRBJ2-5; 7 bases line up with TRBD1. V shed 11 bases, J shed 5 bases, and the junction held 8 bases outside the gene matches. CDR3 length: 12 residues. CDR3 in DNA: TGTGCCGGAGGCAGGGGGTTTGAGACCCAGTACTTC. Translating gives CAGGRGFETQYF.